One sample yielded the 11 T cell receptor beta chains listed below, sequenced in a study of T cell responses to AZD1222 COVID-19 vaccine. The assay was immunoSEQ multiplex PCR, and TCRdb's table has in-frame clones only and misses some. Of 150,000 to 200,000 clones in the sample, 88% were seen once. Here the sequenced sample was peripheral blood, taken 28 days after the second AZD1222 dose. Receptors originate from an adult who received the AZD1222 COVID-19 vaccine.

This clone was seen just once. CDR3: CASSPGGTRAYEQYF. The DNA of the CDR3 is TGTGCCAGCAGCCCAGGTGGGACTAGGGCCTACGAGCAGTACTTC. This rearrangement joins TRBV7-2 to TRBJ2-7, with 8 positions matching TRBD2. This CDR3 region has 15 residues. V lost 5 bases to trimming and J lost 2 bases; unmatched junction nucleotides: 8. Per germline, CDR1 SGHTA and CDR2 FQGNSA.

The chain couples TRBV9 to TRBJ2-3; 10 bases are shared with TRBD2. The CDR3 covers 15 residues. Germline trimming cut 1 base from V and 5 bases from J; bases unmatched to any gene: 4. Germline V gene lookup returns CDR1 SGDLS and CDR2 YYNGEE. The CDR3 sequence: CASSVSSGSGDTQYF. As DNA, the CDR3 is TGTGCCAGCAGCGTATCTAGCGGGAGTGGAGATACGCAGTATTTT.

The chain recombines TRBV2 with TRBJ1-1; 7 bases match TRBD1. The CDR3 is made up of 15 amino acids. Per the germline V gene, CDR1 is SNHLY and CDR2 is FYNNEI. J was trimmed by 1 base and V by 1 base; bases with no gene match: 3. The CDR3 nucleotides read TGTGCCAGCAGTGAAGATCAGGGGGGGAACACTGAAGCTTTCTTT. It yields the protein CASSEDQGGNTEAFF.

On this clone itself: The same CDR3 also results from other DNA sequences found in this sample. The gene calls are TRBV29-1 and TRBJ1-3; D unclear. The V end lost 6 bases, the J end lost 4 bases, and 10 bases lay between the germline ends. CDR3 length: 12 amino acids. CDR1 and CDR2 (germline): SQVTM, ANQGSEA. Here the CDR3 reads CSVLTTGNTIYF. In DNA form, the CDR3 reads TGCAGCGTACTAACGACAGGAAACACCATATATTTT.

CDR3 loop: CASSYRRGTYEQYF. Written as DNA, the CDR3 is TGTGCCAGCAGCTACCGCCGGGGGACCTACGAGCAGTACTTC. The chain joins TRBV13 to TRBJ2-7; D may be TRBD2 (6 bases). The CDR3 sequence is 14 residues long. Germline lookup yields CDR1 PRHDT and CDR2 FYEKMQ (reference sequence). V was pared by 4 bases and J by 2 bases, with 12 bases between. The full variable domain, with the rest looked up from reference TRBV13 and TRBJ2-7, is AAGVIQSPRHLIKEKRETATLKCYPIPRHDTVYWYQQGPGQDPQFLISFYEKMQSDKGSIPDRFSAQQFSDYHSELNMSSLELGDSALYFCASSYRRGTYEQYFGPGTRLTVT.

V is TRBV11-2 and J is TRBJ2-1; tentative D call: TRBD2 (6 bases). V was trimmed by 2 bases and J by 6 bases, leaving 14 bases between them. Per germline, CDR1 SGHAT and CDR2 FQNNGV. The CDR3 runs 15 residues. The CDR3 loop is CASSLRGPEGNEQFF. CDR3 nucleotides: TGTGCCAGCAGCTTACGAGGGCCGGAGGGCAATGAGCAGTTCTTC.

V and J are TRBV7-6 and TRBJ2-3; no reliable D call. CDR1 is SGHVS and CDR2 is FNYEAQ in the germline V gene. This CDR3 is 12 amino acids long. With 2 bases removed from V and 6 bases from J, the gap between germline ends came to 6 bases. The CDR3 DNA follows: TGTGCCAGCAGCTTAAAAGGGGATACGCAGTATTTT. It specifies CASSLKGDTQYF.

V and J are TRBV5-1 and TRBJ2-1, with TRBD2 identical over 11 bases. This CDR3 contains 16 residues. Germline loops: CDR1 SGHRS, CDR2 YFSETQ. J gave up 7 bases and V 0 bases, and 6 bases lay outside the gene matches. DNA for the CDR3: TGCGCCAGCAGCTTGGCCCCCGGACTAGCGGGTAATGAGCAGTTCTTC. Protein product: CASSLAPGLAGNEQFF.

This clone is a singleton in its sample. This chain links TRBV7-9 with TRBJ1-5; 12 bases map to TRBD1. CDR3 length: 15 residues. CDR1 SEHNR and CDR2 FQNEAQ come from the germline V gene (reference sequence). Trimming cost V 5 bases and J 8 bases; bases outside gene matches: 7. CDR3 region: CASSPGQGAIEPQHF. The CDR3 DNA is TGTGCCAGCAGCCCGGGACAGGGGGCGATTGAGCCCCAGCATTTT.

This clone was seen only once. The V gene is TRBV7-2, the J gene TRBJ2-1; possibly TRBD1 for D (7 bases). V dropped 5 bases and J dropped 7 bases, with 15 bases sitting between them. This CDR3 contains 14 residues. Germline V lookup: CDR1 SGHTA, CDR2 FQGNSA. The CDR3 DNA reads as TGTGCCAGCAGCCCAGGGGGGACTCAAAATGAGCAGTTCTTC. This sequence encodes CASSPGGTQNEQFF.

The chain employs TRBV29-1 and TRBJ2-7; the D call may be TRBD1 or TRBD2 (6 bases each). CDR1 and CDR2 (germline): SQVTM, ANQGSEA. The CDR3 sequence is 12 residues long. V gave up 4 bases and J gave up 2 bases, with 9 bases separating them. CDR3 nucleotide sequence: TGCAGCGTTGTGGAGGGGGCCTACGAGCAGTACTTC. Residues: CSVVEGAYEQYF.